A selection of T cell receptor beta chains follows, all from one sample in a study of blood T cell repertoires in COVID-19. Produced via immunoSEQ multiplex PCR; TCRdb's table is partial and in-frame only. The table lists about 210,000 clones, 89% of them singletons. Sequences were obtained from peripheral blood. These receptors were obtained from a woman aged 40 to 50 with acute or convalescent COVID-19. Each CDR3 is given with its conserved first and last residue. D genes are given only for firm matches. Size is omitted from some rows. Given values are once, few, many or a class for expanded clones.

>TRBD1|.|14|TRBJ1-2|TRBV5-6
TGTGCCAGCAGCTGGGGACAGGGAGCCTATGGCTACACCTTC
CASSWGQGAYGYTF
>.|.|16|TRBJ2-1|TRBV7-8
TGTGCCAGCAGCCCCGGGTTGTGGGGGCGCGGGAGTGAGCAGTTCTTC
CASSPGLWGRGSEQFF
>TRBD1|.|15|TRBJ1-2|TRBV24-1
TGTGCCACCAGTGATCGGGACAGGGGCAAGGGGGGCTACACCTTC
CATSDRDRGKGGYTF
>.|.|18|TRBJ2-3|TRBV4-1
TGCGCCAGCAGTCCCCGGACCGGGACACAGGGGGGGGTGGATACGCAGTATTTT
CASSPRTGTQGGVDTQYF
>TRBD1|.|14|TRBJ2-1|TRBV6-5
TGTGCCAGCAGTTCCGCAACAGGGGCCAATGAGCAGTTCTTC
CASSSATGANEQFF
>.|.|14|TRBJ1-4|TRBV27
TGTGCCAGCAGTTTAGGGGGGGAAGCCGGAAAACTGTTTTTT
CASSLGGEAGKLFF
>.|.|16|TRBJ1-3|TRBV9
TGTGCCAGCAGCGCGACAGGAACCTCCTCTGGAAACACCATATATTTT
CASSATGTSSGNTIYF
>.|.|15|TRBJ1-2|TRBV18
TGTGCCAGCTCACTCGGGGAGGGACCTAACTATGGCTACACCTTC
CASSLGEGPNYGYTF
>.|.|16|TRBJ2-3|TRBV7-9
TGTGCCAGCAGCTCCGGGACACCGGAAAACACAGATACGCAGTATTTT
CASSSGTPENTDTQYF
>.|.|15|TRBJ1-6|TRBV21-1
TGTGCCAGCAGCCCCCCGAGCTCCTATAATTCACCCCTCCACTTT
CASSPPSSYNSPLHF
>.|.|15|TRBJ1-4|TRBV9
TGTGCCAGCAGCGTAGAATTGGGTCCTAGGGAAAAACTGTTTTTT
CASSVELGPREKLFF
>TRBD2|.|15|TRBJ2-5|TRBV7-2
TGTGCCAGCAGCCCCGGACTAGCAAGCCAAGAGACCCAGTACTTC
CASSPGLASQETQYF
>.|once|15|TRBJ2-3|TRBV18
TGTGCCAGCTCACTCCGGGGGACGGGGGCAGATACGCAGTATTTT
CASSLRGTGADTQYF
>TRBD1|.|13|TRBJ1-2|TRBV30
TGTGCCTGGAGTATAAACAGGGGGTATGGCTACACCTTC
CAWSINRGYGYTF
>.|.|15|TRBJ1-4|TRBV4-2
TGTGCCAGCAGCCAAGCAGGGGCAACTAATGAAAAACTGTTTTTT
CASSQAGATNEKLFF
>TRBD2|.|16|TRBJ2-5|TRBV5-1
TGCGCCAGCACAGTGAGCGGGGGGCCTTTCCAAGAGACCCAGTACTTC
CASTVSGGPFQETQYF
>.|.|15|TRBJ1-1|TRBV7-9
TGTGCCAGCAGCTTGACCGCAGGGGATGGAGTGGAAGCTTTCTTT
CASSLTAGDGVEAFF
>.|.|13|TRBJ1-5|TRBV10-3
TGTGCCATCAGGAACCGGGAGGACCAGCCCCAGCATTTT
CAIRNREDQPQHF
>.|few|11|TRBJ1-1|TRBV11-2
TGTGCCAGCAGCCGAGGGCCTGAAGCTTTCTTT
CASSRGPEAFF
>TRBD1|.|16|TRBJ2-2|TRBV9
TGTGCCAGCAGTGGGCAGGGGGCGGCAAACACCGGGGAGCTGTTTTTT
CASSGQGAANTGELFF
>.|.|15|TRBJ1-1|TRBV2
TGTGCCGGGCTCCAACGCTCCAGACTGAACACTGAAGCTTTCTTT
CAGLQRSRLNTEAFF
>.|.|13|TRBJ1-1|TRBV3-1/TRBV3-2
TGTGCCAGCCGTAACCCGGGAGGAGGTGAAGCTTTCTTT
CASRNPGGGEAFF
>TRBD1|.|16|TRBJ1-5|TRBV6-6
TGTGCCAGCAGTCCCAGGGACAGCCTCCGCAATCAGCCCCAGCATTTT
CASSPRDSLRNQPQHF
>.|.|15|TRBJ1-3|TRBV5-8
TGTGCCAGCAGCTGGGAGAGCAGGACTGGAAACACCATATATTTT
CASSWESRTGNTIYF
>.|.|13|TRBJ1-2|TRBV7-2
TGTGCCAGCATCCCCTCGCGAGGTAGGGGCTACACCTTC
CASIPSRGRGYTF
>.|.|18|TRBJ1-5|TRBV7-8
TGTGCCAGCAGCCCTCAGACAGGCCTTTTCAATAGGGATCAGCCCCAGCATTTT
CASSPQTGLFNRDQPQHF
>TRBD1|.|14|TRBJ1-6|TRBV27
TGTGCCAGCACCGTAGACAGGGGGAATTCACCCCTCCACTTT
CASTVDRGNSPLHF
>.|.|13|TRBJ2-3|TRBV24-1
TGTGCCACCAGTGAATTCGAGACAGATACGCAGTATTTT
CATSEFETDTQYF
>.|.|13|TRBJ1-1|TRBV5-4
TGTGCCAGCAGCTTGGACAGAGACACTGAAGCTTTCTTT
CASSLDRDTEAFF
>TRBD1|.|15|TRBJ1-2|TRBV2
TGTGCCAGCAGAGCAATCCGGGACAGGGTTTCCCGTTACACCTTC
CASRAIRDRVSRYTF
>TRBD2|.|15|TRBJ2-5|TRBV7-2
TGTGCCAGCAGCTTAGGCGGGGGTTACCAAGAGACCCAGTACTTC
CASSLGGGYQETQYF
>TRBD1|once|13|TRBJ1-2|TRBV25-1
TGTGCCAGCAGTAAGGGACAGTACTATGGCTACACCTTC
CASSKGQYYGYTF
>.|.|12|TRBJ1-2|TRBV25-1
TGTGCCAGCAGCTTATCAGGGGACGGCTACACCTTC
CASSLSGDGYTF
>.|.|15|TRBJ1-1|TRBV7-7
TGTGCCAGCAGCAAAGAAGGGGATTTGAACACTGAAGCTTTCTTT
CASSKEGDLNTEAFF
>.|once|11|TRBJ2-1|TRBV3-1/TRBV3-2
TGTGCCAGCAGCCAAGCGGATGAGCAGTTCTTC
CASSQADEQFF
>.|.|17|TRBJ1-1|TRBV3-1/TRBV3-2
TGTGCCAGCAGCCAAGTAGCAGGGATAGTGACGAACACTGAAGCTTTCTTT
CASSQVAGIVTNTEAFF
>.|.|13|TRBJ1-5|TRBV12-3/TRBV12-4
TGTGCCAGCAGTTTAAGCCGGGAACAGCCCCAGCATTTT
CASSLSREQPQHF
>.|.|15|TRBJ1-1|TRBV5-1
TGCGCCAGCAGCCTCAGGGAATTGGGTGATGCTGAAGCTTTCTTT
CASSLRELGDAEAFF
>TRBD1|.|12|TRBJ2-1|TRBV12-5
TGTGCATCCGGGACAGGGGACAATGAGCAGTTCTTC
CASGTGDNEQFF
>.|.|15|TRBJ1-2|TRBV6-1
TGTGCCAGCAGTGAAGGGGTCTTTAGCAGGGTTGGCTACACCTTC
CASSEGVFSRVGYTF
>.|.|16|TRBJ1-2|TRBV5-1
TGCGCCAGCAGCCCTGATAGGAGGGTTACTGACTATGGCTACACCTTC
CASSPDRRVTDYGYTF
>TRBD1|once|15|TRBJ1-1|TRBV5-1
TGCGCCAGCAGCGAAAGGACAGGGGGCTTCACTGAAGCTTTCTTT
CASSERTGGFTEAFF
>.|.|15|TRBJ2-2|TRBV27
TGTGCCAGCAGTTTATTAACGGGACTCCCCGGGGAGCTGTTTTTT
CASSLLTGLPGELFF
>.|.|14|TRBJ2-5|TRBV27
TGTGCCAGCAGTTCCCGGACAGACCAAGAGACCCAGTACTTC
CASSSRTDQETQYF
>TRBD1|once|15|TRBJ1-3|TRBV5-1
TGCGCCAGCAGCTCATCGACAGGGGGACCAAACACCATATATTTT
CASSSSTGGPNTIYF
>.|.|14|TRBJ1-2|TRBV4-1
TGCGCCAGCAGCCAAGGGGACAAGACCTATGGCTACACCTTC
CASSQGDKTYGYTF
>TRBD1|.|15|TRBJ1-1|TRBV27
TGTGCCAGCAGGATATGGACAGGGGGCAACGCTGAAGCTTTCTTT
CASRIWTGGNAEAFF
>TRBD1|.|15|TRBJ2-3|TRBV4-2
TGTGCCAGCAGCCAATCCCAGGGGGCGCGAGATACGCAGTATTTT
CASSQSQGARDTQYF
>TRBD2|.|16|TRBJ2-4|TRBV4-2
TGTGCCAGCAGCCAAGAGTCCCGGGGGGGGCGAGGCATTCAGTACTTC
CASSQESRGGRGIQYF
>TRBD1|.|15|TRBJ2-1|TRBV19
TGTGCCAGTAGTATCGGGACAGGGGGCTACAATGAGCAGTTCTTC
CASSIGTGGYNEQFF
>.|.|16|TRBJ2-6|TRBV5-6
TGTGCCAGCAGCTTGGCCACGGGAGCTGGGGCCAACGTCCTGACTTTC
CASSLATGAGANVLTF
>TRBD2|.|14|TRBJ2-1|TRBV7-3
TGTGCCAGCAGCCGCGGGGGCTCCTACAATGAGCAGTTCTTC
CASSRGGSYNEQFF
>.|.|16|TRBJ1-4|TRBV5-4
TGTGCCAGCAGCTTGATGGGAGGGGGGGCGAATGAAAAACTGTTTTTT
CASSLMGGGANEKLFF